This T cell receptor beta chain was sequenced for a study of blood T cells in healthy people across ages. General study findings and limits: Among T cells, TCR beta diversity per million cells dropped roughly linearly as age rose.

CDR1 SGHRS and CDR2 YFSETQ come from the germline V gene. Trimming stripped 5 bases from V and 1 base from J, with 17 bases between. CDR3 size: 16 residues. With respect to this clonotype: Its antigen is unidentified.

Alongside a J-beta primer mix, a sample-barcoded 5' primer served in a second PCR lasting about 6 to 12 cycles. Sequencing yielded, for each sample, at least 3 million paired-end reads carrying CDR3. Each CDR3 protein gets one entry after TCRdb re-called the 5' RACE reads with MiXCR. The sample yields 2 million or so distinct CDR3 sequences, around 50% seen once. The sequenced material came from blood. The TCR originated in a woman aged 40 to 50 in good health. The V gene is TRBV5-1, the J gene TRBJ2-3; perhaps TRBD1 as D (6 bases). For the CDR3, the DNA is TGCGCCAGCAGAATAGGACAGACTTCCGGCACAGATACGCAGTATTTT. Its protein is CASRIGQTSGTDTQYF.